The rows below give T cell receptor beta chains drawn from one sample of a study of Graves' ophthalmopathy and Graves' hyperthyroidism. In TCRdb, the multiplex PCR reads were re-called with MiXCR into one record per CDR3 protein. The data show roughly 400,000 distinct CDR3 sequences, about 15% seen once. Sequencing input: peripheral blood. These receptors originate from an adult woman with stable Graves' hyperthyroidism. CDR3s include the opening cysteine and the closing phenylalanine or tryptophan.

CSVVGATQGYEQYF	14	TRBJ2-7	TRBV29-1
CASNPAGGPQEQYF	14	TRBJ2-7	TRBV9
CASSGGQSQETQYF	14	TRBJ2-5	TRBV13
CSVDTEAFF	9	TRBJ1-1	TRBV29-1
CASSQEWGSISEQYF	15	TRBJ2-7	TRBV4-2
CASGSGLLETQYF	13	TRBJ2-5	TRBV2
CASSRSPVLAGAWGGSYEQYF	21	TRBJ2-7	TRBV6-7
CASNDYRGQETQYF	14	TRBJ2-5	TRBV6-1
CASKRNANYGYTF	13	TRBJ1-2	TRBV27
CASKNSGTGINEQFF	15	TRBJ2-1	TRBV12-3/TRBV12-4
CSASESWGAHSGANVLTF	18	TRBJ2-6	TRBV20-1
CSARDPGGEVGELFF	15	TRBJ2-2	TRBV20-1
CASSWDRGTETQYF	14	TRBJ2-5	TRBV28
CASSLLSSVQETQYF	15	TRBJ2-5	TRBV7-2
CASSNRGNEQYF	12	TRBJ2-7	TRBV19
CAIQGGQHTGELFF	14	TRBJ2-2	TRBV6-2/TRBV6-3
CASSQGGSAGVYEQYF	16	TRBJ2-7	TRBV4-1
CASSRLGDSAEAFF	14	TRBJ1-1	TRBV5-1
CASSLGGGREDSYNEQFF	18	TRBJ2-1	TRBV11-1
CASSLKGSNTEAFF	14	TRBJ1-1	TRBV12-3/TRBV12-4
CATRFRGQVFWAFF	14	TRBJ1-1	TRBV24-1
CASSPTKGQETQYF	14	TRBJ2-5	TRBV18
CSVEGTGVTGELFF	14	TRBJ2-2	TRBV29-1
CASSQDLYSNQPQHF	15	TRBJ1-5	TRBV7-8
CASLGSGTQYF	11	TRBJ2-5	TRBV12-3/TRBV12-4
CAWSVHRYTGELFF	14	TRBJ2-2	TRBV30
CASSQGQFYGYTF	13	TRBJ1-2	TRBV6-1
CASSVGQGWGGYTF	14	TRBJ1-2	TRBV9
CASSTQGGRSPLHF	14	TRBJ1-6	TRBV12-3/TRBV12-4
CSARGSLGGWEAFF	14	TRBJ1-1	TRBV20-1
CASRLWGQGGTEAFF	15	TRBJ1-1	TRBV28
CSATTSGSSYEQYF	14	TRBJ2-7	TRBV29-1
CATSREQGSYEQYF	14	TRBJ2-7	TRBV15
CASSSPAGYGQYF	13	TRBJ2-7	TRBV7-2
CASKDAGLREDTGELFF	17	TRBJ2-2	TRBV5-1
CAWKWTGGGTIYF	13	TRBJ1-3	TRBV30
CASRIQGYSNQPQHF	15	TRBJ1-5	TRBV27
CASTGTSGPYEQYF	14	TRBJ2-7	TRBV12-3/TRBV12-4
CASRGGPYEQYF	12	TRBJ2-7	TRBV28
CASSRDTYQETQYF	14	TRBJ2-5	TRBV5-4
CASSSPGQGAYGYTF	15	TRBJ1-2	TRBV28
CASRKMNTEAFF	12	TRBJ1-1	TRBV6-2/TRBV6-3
CASSQALHEAFF	12	TRBJ1-1	TRBV4-2
CASSTMRRTGMAAGELFF	18	TRBJ2-2	TRBV6-2/TRBV6-3